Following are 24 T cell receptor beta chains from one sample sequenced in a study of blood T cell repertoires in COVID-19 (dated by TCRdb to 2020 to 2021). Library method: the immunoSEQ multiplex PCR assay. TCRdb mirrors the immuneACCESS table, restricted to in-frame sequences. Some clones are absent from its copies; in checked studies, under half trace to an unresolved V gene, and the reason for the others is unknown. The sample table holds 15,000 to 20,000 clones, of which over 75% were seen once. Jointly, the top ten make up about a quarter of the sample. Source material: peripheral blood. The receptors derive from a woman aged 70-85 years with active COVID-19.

This CDR3 reads CASSQPHLLSYEQYF. CDR3 DNA sequence: TGTGCCAGCAGTCAACCTCACCTACTCTCCTACGAGCAGTACTTC. The gene calls are TRBV27 and TRBJ2-7; D is undetermined. Per the germline V gene, CDR1 is MNHEY and CDR2 is SMNVEV (reference sequence). Deletions cut 5 bases from V and 0 bases from J, with 14 bases between. There are 15 residues in the CDR3.

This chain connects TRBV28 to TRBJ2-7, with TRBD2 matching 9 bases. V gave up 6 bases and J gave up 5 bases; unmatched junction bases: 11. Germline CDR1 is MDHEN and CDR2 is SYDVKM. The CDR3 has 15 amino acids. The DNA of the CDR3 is TGTGCCAGCAGGTCAATAGCGGGAGTGAGTAACGAGCAGTACTTC. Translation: CASRSIAGVSNEQYF.

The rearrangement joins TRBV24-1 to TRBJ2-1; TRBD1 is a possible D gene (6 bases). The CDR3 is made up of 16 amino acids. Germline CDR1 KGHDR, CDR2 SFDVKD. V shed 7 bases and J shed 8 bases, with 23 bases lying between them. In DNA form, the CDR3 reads TGTGCCACCAGCCAACCGGGACACTCCAATAGCGATGAGCAGTTCTTC. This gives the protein CATSQPGHSNSDEQFF.

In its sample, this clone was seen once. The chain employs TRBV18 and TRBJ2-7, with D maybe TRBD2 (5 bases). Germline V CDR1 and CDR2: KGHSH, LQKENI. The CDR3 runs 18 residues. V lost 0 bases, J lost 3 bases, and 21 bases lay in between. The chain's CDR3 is CASSPPLSPGTFLYEQYF. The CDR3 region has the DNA TGTGCCAGCTCACCACCGTTATCCCCGGGAACCTTCCTCTACGAGCAGTACTTC.

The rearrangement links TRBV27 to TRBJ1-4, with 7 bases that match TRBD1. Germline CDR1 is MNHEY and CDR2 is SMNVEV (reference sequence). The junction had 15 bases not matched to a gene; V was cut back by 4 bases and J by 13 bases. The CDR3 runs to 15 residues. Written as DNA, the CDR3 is TGTGCCAGCAGTTCGTTATGGGGTGGAGGGGGCGGACTGTTTTTT. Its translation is CASSSLWGGGGGLFF.

The CDR3 region is CASSPETGEGEAFF. The CDR3 nucleotides are TGTGCCAGCTCACCCGAGACAGGCGAGGGAGAAGCTTTCTTT. This chain joins TRBV18 and TRBJ1-1; a possible D gene is TRBD1 (6 bases). CDR3 size: 14 residues. Germline V gives CDR1 KGHSH, CDR2 LQKENI. V gave up 3 bases and J gave up 8 bases, with 16 bases separating them.

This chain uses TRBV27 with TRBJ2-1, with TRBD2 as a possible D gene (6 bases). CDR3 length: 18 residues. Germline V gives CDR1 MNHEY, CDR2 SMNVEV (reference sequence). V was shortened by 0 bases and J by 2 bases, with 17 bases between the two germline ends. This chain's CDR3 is CASSLSGGYGVTYNEQFF. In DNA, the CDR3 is TGTGCCAGCAGTTTATCGGGGGGATACGGGGTAACCTACAATGAGCAGTTCTTC.

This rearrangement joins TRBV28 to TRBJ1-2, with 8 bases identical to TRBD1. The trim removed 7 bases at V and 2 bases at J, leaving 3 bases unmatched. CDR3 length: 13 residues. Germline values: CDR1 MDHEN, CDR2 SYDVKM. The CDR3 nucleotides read TGTGCCAGCACCAGGGACAGGAACTATGGCTACACCTTC. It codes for CASTRDRNYGYTF.

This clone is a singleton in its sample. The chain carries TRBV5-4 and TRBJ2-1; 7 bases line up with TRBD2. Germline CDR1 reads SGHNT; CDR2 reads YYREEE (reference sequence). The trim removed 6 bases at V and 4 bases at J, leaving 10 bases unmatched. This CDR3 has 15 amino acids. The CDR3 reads CASTSGTSAYNEQFF. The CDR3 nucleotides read TGTGCCAGCACCTCAGGAACTAGCGCTTACAATGAGCAGTTCTTC.

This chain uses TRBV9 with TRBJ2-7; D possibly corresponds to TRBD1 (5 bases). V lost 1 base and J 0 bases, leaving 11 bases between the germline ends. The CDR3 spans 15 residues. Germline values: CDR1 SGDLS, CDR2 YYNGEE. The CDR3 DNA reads TGTGCCAGCAGCGTAAGCCAGGGATTCTCCTACGAGCAGTACTTC. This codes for CASSVSQGFSYEQYF.

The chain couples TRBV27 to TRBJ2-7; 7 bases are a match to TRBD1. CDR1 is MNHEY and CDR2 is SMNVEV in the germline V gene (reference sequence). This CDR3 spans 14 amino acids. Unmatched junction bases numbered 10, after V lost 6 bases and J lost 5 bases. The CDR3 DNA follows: TGTGCCAGCAGAAAAAGACAGGGACACGACGAGCAGTACTTC. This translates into CASRKRQGHDEQYF.

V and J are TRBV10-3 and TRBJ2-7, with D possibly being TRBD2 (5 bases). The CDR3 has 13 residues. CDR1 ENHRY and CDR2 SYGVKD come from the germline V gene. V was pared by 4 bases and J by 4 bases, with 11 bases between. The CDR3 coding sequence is TGTGCCATCAGTGTCGGGATGGGTTACGAGCAGTACTTC. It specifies CAISVGMGYEQYF.

CDR3 in amino acids: CASSLSGTSLHEQFF. Here the CDR3 DNA reads TGTGCCAGCAGCCTTTCCGGGACTAGCTTACACGAGCAGTTCTTC. The chain uses TRBV7-6 and TRBJ2-1, with 9 positions matching TRBD2. Germline-derived CDR1 and CDR2 are SGHVS and FNYEAQ. The CDR3 runs to 15 residues. V was pared by 5 bases and J by 10 bases, with 12 bases of the junction left unmatched.

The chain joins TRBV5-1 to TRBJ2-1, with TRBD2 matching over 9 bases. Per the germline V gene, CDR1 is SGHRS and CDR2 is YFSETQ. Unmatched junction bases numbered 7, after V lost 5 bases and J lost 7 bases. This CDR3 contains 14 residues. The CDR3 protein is CASSISGSGNEQFF. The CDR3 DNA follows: TGCGCCAGCAGTATTAGCGGGAGTGGGAATGAGCAGTTCTTC. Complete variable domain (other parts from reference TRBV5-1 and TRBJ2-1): KAGVTQTPRYLIKTRGQQVTLSCSPISGHRSVSWYQQTPGQGLQFLFEYFSETQRNKGNFPGRFSGRQFSNSRSEMNVSTLELGDSALYLCASSISGSGNEQFFGPGTRLTVL.

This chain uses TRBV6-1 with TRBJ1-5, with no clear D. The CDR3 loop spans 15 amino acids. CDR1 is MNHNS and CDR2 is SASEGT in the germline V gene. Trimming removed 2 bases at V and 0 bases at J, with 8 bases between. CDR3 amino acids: CASSESGYSNQPQHF. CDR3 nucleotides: TGTGCCAGCAGTGAATCGGGTTATAGCAATCAGCCCCAGCATTTT.

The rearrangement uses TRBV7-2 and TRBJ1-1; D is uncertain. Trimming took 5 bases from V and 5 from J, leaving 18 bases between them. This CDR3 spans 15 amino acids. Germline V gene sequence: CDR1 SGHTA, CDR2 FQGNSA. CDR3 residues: CASSRNGHGVTEAFF. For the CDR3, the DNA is TGTGCCAGCAGCCGCAACGGCCATGGAGTAACTGAAGCTTTCTTT.

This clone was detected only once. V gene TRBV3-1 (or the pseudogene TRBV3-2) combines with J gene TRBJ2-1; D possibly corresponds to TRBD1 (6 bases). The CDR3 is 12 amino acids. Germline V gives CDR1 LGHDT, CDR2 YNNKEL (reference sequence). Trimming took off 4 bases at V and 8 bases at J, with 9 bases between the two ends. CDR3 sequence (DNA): TGTGCCAGCAGCCCTCCAGGGGATGAGCAGTTCTTC. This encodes CASSPPGDEQFF.

For the CDR3, the DNA is TGTGCCAGCCAGGGGTCGGGAAATCAGCCCCAGCATTTT. Protein: CASQGSGNQPQHF. This sequence joins TRBV28 and TRBJ1-5, with TRBD1 as a possible D gene (6 bases). V lost 8 bases to trimming and J lost 4 bases, with 12 bases between them. The CDR3 totals 13 residues. Looked up from germline, CDR1 is MDHEN and CDR2 is SYDVKM.

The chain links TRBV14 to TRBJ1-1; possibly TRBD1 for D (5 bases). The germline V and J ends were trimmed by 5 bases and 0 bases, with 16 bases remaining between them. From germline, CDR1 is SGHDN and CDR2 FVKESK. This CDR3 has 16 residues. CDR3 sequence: CASSAWQGGMNTEAFF. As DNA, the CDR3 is TGTGCCAGCAGCGCCTGGCAGGGAGGAATGAACACTGAAGCTTTCTTT.

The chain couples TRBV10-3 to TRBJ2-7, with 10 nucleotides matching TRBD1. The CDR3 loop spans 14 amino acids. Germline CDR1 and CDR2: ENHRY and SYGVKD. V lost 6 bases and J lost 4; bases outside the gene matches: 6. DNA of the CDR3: TGTGCCATCAGAATTCGGGACAGGGGTTACGAGCAGTACTTC. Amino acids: CAIRIRDRGYEQYF.

The DNA for the CDR3 is TGCGCCAGCAGCCAAGTTTGGGGTCAGGGTGATCCCGAGACCCAGTACTTC. It codes for CASSQVWGQGDPETQYF. The V and J genes are TRBV4-1 and TRBJ2-5; maybe TRBD1 (5 bases). Germline V gene lookup returns CDR1 MGHRA and CDR2 YSYEKL. With 1 base removed from V and 5 bases from J, the gap between germline ends came to 20 bases. This CDR3 spans 17 amino acids.

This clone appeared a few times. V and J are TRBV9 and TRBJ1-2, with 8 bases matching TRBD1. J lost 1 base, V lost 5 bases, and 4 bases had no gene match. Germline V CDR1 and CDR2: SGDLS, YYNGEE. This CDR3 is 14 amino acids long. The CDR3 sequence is CASRAGQGNYGYTF. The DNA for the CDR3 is TGTGCCAGCAGGGCCGGACAGGGTAACTATGGCTACACCTTC.

CDR3 residues: CASSFKRGYTDTQYF. In nucleotides, the CDR3 is TGTGCCAGCAGCTTTAAGCGGGGGTACACAGATACGCAGTATTTT. The V call is TRBV7-2, the J call TRBJ2-3; 8 bases are a match to TRBD2. Unmatched junction bases numbered 4, after V lost 3 bases and J lost 2 bases. This CDR3 contains 15 residues. CDR1 is SGHTA, CDR2 FQGNSA, per germline.

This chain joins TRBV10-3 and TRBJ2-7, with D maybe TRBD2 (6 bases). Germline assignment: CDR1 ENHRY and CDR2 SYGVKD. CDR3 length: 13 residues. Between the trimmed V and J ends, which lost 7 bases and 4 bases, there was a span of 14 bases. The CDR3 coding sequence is TGTGCCATCACGGAGGGAGTGGGGTACGAGCAGTACTTC. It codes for CAITEGVGYEQYF.